This TCR beta chain was obtained from a study of cytomegalovirus exposure and HLA in healthy donors. Study results and caveats: A later analysis showed TCR association rates differing by HLA locus, peaking at DRB1 and lowest at HLA-C. Immune exposure data for these donors was limited to CMV serostatus.

About this clone: The antigen remains undetermined.

The primer mix had 60 Vbeta and 13 Jbeta primers. Per the authors' pipeline: A later analysis tallied tens of millions of unique TCR beta chains, around 10 million of them shared. Profiling relied on immunoSEQ multiplex PCR, and the TCRdb table lists in-frame clones only, not all of them. V, J and clone size are taken as reported in that table, and D and trimming were inferred from the DNA itself. The sample holds over 100,000 clones; around 78% are singletons and the top ten take roughly 1.4%. Specimen: PBMCs. This clonotype was obtained from a man aged 40-49 years in good health and CMV-seronegative.

The CDR3 region is CASSLLAASGNTIYF. The CDR3 nucleotides read TGTGCCAGCAGTTTATTAGCAGCCTCTGGAAACACCATATATTTT. The chain links TRBV28 to TRBJ1-3, with D unresolved. The V gene lost 1 base and the J gene lost 0 bases, with 7 bases spanning the gap. The CDR3 loop spans 15 amino acids. Germline V gene data show CDR1 as MDHEN and CDR2 as SYDVKM.